This TCR beta chain was captured in a study of CD8+ T cells in alopecia areata. This sample's treatment: oral pan-JAK inhibitor, 5-10 mg twice daily. A few counts support this clone. TCR sequencing used cDNA made by reverse transcription of extracted RNA. Clones were sequenced by immunoSEQ multiplex PCR, and TCRdb holds only the in-frame ones, with some missing. The sample lists tens of thousands of clones, about 45% seen once, with 20% in the top ten. The CDR3 covers 16 residues. CDR1 is SGHVS, CDR2 FNYEAQ, per germline. With 4 bases removed from V and 2 bases from J, the gap between germline ends came to 14 bases.

The sample consisted of CD8+ T cells sorted from blood, taken at roughly week 36, from a patient treated with tofacitinib. The chain uses TRBV7-6 and TRBJ2-2, with a possible D match to TRBD2 (6 bases). This TCR was recovered from a human donor with alopecia areata. The CDR3 DNA is TGTGCCAGCAGCTGGGATACGGGAGTCAACACCGGGGAGCTGTTTTTT. Translation gives CASSWDTGVNTGELFF.